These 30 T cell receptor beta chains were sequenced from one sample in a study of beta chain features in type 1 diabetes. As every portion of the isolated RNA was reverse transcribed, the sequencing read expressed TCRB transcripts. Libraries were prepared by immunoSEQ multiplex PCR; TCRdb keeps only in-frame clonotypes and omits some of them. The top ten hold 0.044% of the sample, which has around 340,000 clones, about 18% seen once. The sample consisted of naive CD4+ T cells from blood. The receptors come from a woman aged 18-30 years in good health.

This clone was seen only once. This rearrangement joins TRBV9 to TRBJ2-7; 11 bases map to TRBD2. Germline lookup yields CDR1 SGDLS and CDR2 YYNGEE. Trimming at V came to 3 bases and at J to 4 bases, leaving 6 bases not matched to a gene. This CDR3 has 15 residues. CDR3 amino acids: CASSADSGRGYEQYF. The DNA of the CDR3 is TGTGCCAGCAGCGCCGATAGCGGGAGGGGGTACGAGCAGTACTTC. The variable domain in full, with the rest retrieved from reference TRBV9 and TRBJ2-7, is DSGVTQTPKHLITATGQRVTLRCSPRSGDLSVYWYQQSLDQGLQFLIQYYNGEERAKGNILERFSAQQFPDLHSELNLSSLELGDSALYFCASSADSGRGYEQYFGPGTRLTVT.

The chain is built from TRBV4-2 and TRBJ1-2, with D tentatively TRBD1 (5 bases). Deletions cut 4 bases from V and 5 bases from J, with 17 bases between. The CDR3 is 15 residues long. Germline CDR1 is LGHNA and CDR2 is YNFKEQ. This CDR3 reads CASSPLPPTAYGYTF. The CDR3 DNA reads TGTGCCAGCAGCCCGCTCCCTCCGACAGCGTATGGCTACACCTTC.

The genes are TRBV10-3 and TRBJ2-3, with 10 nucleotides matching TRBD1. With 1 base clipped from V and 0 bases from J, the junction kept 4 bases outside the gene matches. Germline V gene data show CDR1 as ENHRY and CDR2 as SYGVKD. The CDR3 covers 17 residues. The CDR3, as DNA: TGTGCCATCAGTGAGTATGGACAGGGGGTTAGCACAGATACGCAGTATTTT. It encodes CAISEYGQGVSTDTQYF.

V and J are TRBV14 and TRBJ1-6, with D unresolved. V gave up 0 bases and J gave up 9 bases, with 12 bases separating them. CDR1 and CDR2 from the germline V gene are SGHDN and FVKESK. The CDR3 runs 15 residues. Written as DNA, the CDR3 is TGTGCCAGCAGCCAAGATCCCGGGTTCGTTTCACCCCTCCACTTT. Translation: CASSQDPGFVSPLHF. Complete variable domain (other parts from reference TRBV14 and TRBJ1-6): EAGVTQFPSHSVIEKGQTVTLRCDPISGHDNLYWYRRVMGKEIKFLLHFVKESKQDESGMPNNRFLAERTGGTYSTLKVQPAELEDSGVYFCASSQDPGFVSPLHFGNGTRLTVT.

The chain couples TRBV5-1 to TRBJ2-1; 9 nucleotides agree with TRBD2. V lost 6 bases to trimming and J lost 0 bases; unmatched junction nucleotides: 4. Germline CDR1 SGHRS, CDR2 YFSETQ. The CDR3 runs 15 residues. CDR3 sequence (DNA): TGCGCCAGCATAGCGGGAGCCAACTCCTACAATGAGCAGTTCTTC. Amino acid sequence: CASIAGANSYNEQFF.

In DNA form, the CDR3 reads TGTGCCAGCAGTACAAGACTAGCGGGCCCCTACGAGCAGTACTTC. Protein: CASSTRLAGPYEQYF. This chain joins TRBV2 and TRBJ2-7; 10 positions match TRBD2. Per the germline V gene, CDR1 is SNHLY and CDR2 is FYNNEI. This CDR3 spans 15 amino acids. V lost 5 bases to trimming and J lost 2 bases; unmatched junction nucleotides: 6.

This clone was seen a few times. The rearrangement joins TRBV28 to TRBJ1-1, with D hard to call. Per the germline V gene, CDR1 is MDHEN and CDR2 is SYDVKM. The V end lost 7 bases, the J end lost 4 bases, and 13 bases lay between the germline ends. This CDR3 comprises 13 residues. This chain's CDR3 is CASITHTITEAFF. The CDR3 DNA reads TGTGCCAGCATTACCCACACGATCACTGAAGCTTTCTTT.

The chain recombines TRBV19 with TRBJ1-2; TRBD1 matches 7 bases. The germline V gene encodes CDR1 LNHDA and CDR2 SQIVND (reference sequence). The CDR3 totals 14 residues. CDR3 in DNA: TGTGCTAGCAATCAACCCAGGGGGAACTATGGCTACACCTTC. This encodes CASNQPRGNYGYTF.

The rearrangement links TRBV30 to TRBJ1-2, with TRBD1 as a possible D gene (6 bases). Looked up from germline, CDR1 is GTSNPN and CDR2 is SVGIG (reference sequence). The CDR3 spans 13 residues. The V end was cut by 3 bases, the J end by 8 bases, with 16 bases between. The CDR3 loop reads CAWRRVGGEGYTF. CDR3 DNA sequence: TGTGCCTGGAGACGAGTAGGGGGTGAGGGCTACACCTTC.

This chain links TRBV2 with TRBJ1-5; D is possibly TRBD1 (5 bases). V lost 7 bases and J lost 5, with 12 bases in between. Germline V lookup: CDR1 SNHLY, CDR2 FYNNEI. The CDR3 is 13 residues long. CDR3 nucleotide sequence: TGTGCCAGCACCCAATTACAGGATCAGCCCCAGCATTTT. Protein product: CASTQLQDQPQHF.

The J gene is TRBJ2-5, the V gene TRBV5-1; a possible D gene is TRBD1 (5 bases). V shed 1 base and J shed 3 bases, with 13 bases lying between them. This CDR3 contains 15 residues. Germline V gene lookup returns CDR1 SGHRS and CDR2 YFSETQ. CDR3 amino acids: CASSLSFRGEETQYF. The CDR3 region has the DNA TGCGCCAGCAGCTTGAGTTTTAGGGGCGAAGAGACCCAGTACTTC.

The CDR3 bases are TGTGCCAGCAGCGTATACGACAGGGGGCACGATGAGCAGTTCTTC. Protein sequence: CASSVYDRGHDEQFF. V and J are TRBV9 and TRBJ2-1, with TRBD1 matching over 10 bases. The CDR3 consists of 15 residues. With 1 base clipped from V and 8 bases from J, the junction kept 6 bases outside the gene matches. The germline CDR1 and CDR2 sequences are SGDLS and YYNGEE.

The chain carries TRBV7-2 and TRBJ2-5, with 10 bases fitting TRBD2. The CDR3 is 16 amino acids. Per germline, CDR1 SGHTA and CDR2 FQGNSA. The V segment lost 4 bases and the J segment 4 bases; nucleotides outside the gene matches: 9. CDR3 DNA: TGTGCCAGCAGCTCTAGGGCTAGCGGGGGTCCAGAGACCCAGTACTTC. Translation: CASSSRASGGPETQYF.

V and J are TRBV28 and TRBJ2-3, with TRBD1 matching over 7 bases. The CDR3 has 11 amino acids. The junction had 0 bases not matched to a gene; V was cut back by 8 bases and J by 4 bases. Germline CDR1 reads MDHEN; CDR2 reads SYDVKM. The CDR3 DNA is TGTGCCAGCCAGGGGGCAGATACGCAGTATTTT. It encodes CASQGADTQYF.

The CDR3 loop reads CASSQDTGTPYGYTF. CDR3 nucleotide sequence: TGCGCCAGCAGCCAAGATACGGGTACTCCCTATGGCTACACCTTC. This chain joins TRBV4-1 and TRBJ1-2, with no clear D. This CDR3 is built from 15 residues. The V end was cut by 0 bases, the J end by 4 bases, with 12 bases between. Looked up from germline, CDR1 is MGHRA and CDR2 is YSYEKL.

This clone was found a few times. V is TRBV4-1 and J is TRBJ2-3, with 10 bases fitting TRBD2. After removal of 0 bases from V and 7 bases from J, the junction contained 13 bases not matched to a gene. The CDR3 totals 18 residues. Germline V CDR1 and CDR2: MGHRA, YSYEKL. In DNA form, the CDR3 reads TGCGCCAGCAGCCAAGATAAAGGAGCGGGGGGGGCCATGAATACGCAGTATTTT. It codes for CASSQDKGAGGAMNTQYF.

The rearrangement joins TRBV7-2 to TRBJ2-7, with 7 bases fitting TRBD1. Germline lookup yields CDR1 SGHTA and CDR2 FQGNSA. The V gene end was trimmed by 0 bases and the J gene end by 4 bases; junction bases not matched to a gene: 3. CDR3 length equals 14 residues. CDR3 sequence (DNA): TGTGCCAGCAGCTTAGCAGGGGGCTCGTACGAGCAGTACTTC. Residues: CASSLAGGSYEQYF.

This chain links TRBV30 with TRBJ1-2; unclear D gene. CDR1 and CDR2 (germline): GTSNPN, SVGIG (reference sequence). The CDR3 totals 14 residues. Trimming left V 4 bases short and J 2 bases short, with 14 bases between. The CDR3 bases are TGTGCCTGGAAGCCGGGGATCGACAACTATGGCTACACCTTC. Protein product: CAWKPGIDNYGYTF.

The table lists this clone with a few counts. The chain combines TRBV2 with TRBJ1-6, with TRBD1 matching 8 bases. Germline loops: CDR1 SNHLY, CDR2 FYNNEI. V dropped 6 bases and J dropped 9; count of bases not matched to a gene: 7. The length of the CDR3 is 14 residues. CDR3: CASRAGTGVSPLHF. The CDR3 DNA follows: TGTGCCAGCAGGGCCGGGACAGGCGTTTCACCCCTCCACTTT. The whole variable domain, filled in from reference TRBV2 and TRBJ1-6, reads EPEVTQTPSHQVTQMGQEVILRCVPISNHLYFYWYRQILGQKVEFLVSFYNNEISEKSEIFDDQFSVERPDGSNFTLKIRSTKLEDSAMYFCASRAGTGVSPLHFGNGTRLTVT.

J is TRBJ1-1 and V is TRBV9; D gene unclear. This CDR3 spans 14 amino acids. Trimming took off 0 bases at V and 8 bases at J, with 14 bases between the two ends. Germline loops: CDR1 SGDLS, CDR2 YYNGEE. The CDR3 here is CASSVVEWASEAFF. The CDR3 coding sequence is TGTGCCAGCAGCGTAGTTGAGTGGGCATCGGAAGCTTTCTTT.

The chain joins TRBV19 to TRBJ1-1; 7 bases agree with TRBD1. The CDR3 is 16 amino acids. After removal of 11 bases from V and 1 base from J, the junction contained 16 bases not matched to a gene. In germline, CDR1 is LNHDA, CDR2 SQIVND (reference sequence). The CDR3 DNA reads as TGTGCCGCCTCACCCCGGGGGACAGCGAAGAACACTGAAGCTTTCTTT. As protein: CAASPRGTAKNTEAFF.

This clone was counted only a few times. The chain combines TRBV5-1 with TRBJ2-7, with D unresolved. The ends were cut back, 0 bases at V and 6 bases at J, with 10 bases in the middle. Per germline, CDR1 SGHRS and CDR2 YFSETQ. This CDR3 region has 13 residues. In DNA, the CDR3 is TGCGCCAGCAGCTTGGACCAGGCCGGCGAGCAGTACTTC. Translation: CASSLDQAGEQYF.

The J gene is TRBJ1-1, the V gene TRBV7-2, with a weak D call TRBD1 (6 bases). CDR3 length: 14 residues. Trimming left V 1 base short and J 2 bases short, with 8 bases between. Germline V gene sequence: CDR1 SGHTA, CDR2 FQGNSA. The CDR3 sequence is CASSLDRANTEAFF. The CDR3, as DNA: TGTGCCAGCAGCTTAGACAGGGCTAACACTGAAGCTTTCTTT.

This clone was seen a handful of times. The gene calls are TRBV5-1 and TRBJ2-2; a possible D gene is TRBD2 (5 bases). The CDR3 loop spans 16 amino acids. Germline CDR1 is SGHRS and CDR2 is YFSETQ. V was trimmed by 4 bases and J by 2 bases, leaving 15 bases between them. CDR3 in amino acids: CASSGQDGINTGELFF. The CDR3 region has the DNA TGCGCCAGCAGCGGCCAGGACGGGATTAACACCGGGGAGCTGTTTTTT.

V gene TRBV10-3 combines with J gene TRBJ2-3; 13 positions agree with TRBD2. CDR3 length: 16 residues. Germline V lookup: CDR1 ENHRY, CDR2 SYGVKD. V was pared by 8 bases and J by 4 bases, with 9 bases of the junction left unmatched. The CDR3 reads CAIGGTSGKLSDTQYF. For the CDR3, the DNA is TGTGCCATCGGGGGGACTAGCGGGAAGTTGTCAGATACGCAGTATTTT.

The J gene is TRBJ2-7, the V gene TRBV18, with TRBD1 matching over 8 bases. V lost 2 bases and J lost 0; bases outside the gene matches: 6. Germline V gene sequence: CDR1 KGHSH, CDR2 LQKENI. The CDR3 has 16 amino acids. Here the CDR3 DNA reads TGTGCCAGCTCACCAGGGGACAGGAGGAGCTCCTACGAGCAGTACTTC. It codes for CASSPGDRRSSYEQYF.

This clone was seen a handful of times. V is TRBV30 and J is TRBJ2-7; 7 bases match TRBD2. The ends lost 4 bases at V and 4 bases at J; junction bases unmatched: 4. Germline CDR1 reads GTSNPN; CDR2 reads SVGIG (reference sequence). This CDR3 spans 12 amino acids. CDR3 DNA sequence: TGTGCCTGGACCCGGGGGGAATACGAGCAGTACTTC. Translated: CAWTRGEYEQYF.

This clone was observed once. CDR3 in DNA: TGTGCCAGCACCCAAAGAGGGATGAAGACCCAGTACTTC. Protein: CASTQRGMKTQYF. The chain has TRBV21-1 and TRBJ2-5; TRBD2, the D gene given by the table, was not confirmed from the DNA. TRBV21-1 counts as a pseudogene. The CDR3 length is 13 residues.

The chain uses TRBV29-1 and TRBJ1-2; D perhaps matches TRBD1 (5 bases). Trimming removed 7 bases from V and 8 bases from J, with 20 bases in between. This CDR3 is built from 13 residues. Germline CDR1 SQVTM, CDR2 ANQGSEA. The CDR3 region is CSAGGDQSLGYTF. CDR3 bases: TGCAGCGCGGGGGGGGATCAGAGCCTGGGCTACACCTTC.

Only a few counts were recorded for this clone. As DNA, the CDR3 is TGCACTACAGTTTCTAATGAAAAACTGTTTTTT. It codes for CTTVSNEKLFF. The rearrangement links TRBV20-1 to TRBJ1-4; no definite D call. The CDR3 is 11 residues long. Per germline, CDR1 DFQATT and CDR2 SNEGSKA (reference sequence).